The rows below give T cell receptor beta chains drawn from one sample of a study of cytotoxic CD8 clonotypes in ibrutinib-treated CLL. Method: immunoSEQ multiplex PCR; TCRdb's copy keeps in-frame clones and lacks some. Among about 130,000 clones, approximately 81% were seen once, and the ten largest hold about 13%. The material sequenced was PBMCs, taken after 12 months of ibrutinib treatment. Receptors were obtained from a human donor with chronic lymphocytic leukemia. Both conserved end residues are trimmed from each CDR3.

v_gene: TRBV19
j_gene: TRBJ2-1
CDR3aa: AIKTSGGNEQF

v_gene: TRBV7-9
j_gene: TRBJ2-7
CDR3aa: ASSPDRGRYEQY

v_gene: TRBV4-2
j_gene: TRBJ2-3
CDR3aa: ASSQDRGAPTDTQY

v_gene: TRBV7-8
j_gene: TRBJ1-1
CDR3aa: ASSLNRRARGAF

v_gene: TRBV9
j_gene: TRBJ2-1
CDR3aa: ASSVGTGGHNEQF

v_gene: TRBV6-5
j_gene: TRBJ1-1
CDR3aa: ASSYGLLDEAF

v_gene: TRBV10-3
j_gene: TRBJ1-2
CDR3aa: AISGRGGLNYGYT

v_gene: TRBV27
j_gene: TRBJ1-1
CDR3aa: ASSLRGEAF

v_gene: TRBV6-6
j_gene: TRBJ1-1
CDR3aa: ASRLQGAGTEAF

v_gene: TRBV5-4
j_gene: TRBJ2-7
CDR3aa: ASSFEGSEQY

v_gene: TRBV10-3
j_gene: TRBJ2-7
CDR3aa: AIQTRTSGTYEQY

v_gene: TRBV7-9
j_gene: TRBJ1-1
CDR3aa: ASSLWPDPGHFMNTEAF

v_gene: TRBV28
j_gene: TRBJ1-2
CDR3aa: ASSLTGGSSGYT

v_gene: TRBV4-2
j_gene: TRBJ1-2
CDR3aa: ASSQGQGYGYT

v_gene: TRBV6-5
j_gene: TRBJ1-1
CDR3aa: ASSSWGGYNTEAF

v_gene: TRBV5-4
j_gene: TRBJ1-3
CDR3aa: ASSPGTGGNSGNTIY

v_gene: TRBV6-6
j_gene: TRBJ1-5
CDR3aa: ASNLHWISNQPQH

v_gene: TRBV5-4
j_gene: TRBJ2-1
CDR3aa: ASSPGTSEF

v_gene: TRBV19
j_gene: TRBJ2-7
CDR3aa: ASSMAGDRLEQY

v_gene: TRBV7-2
j_gene: TRBJ2-5
CDR3aa: ASSLLAGGRGEETQY

v_gene: TRBV5-1
j_gene: TRBJ2-2
CDR3aa: ASSLISNTGELF

v_gene: TRBV7-9
j_gene: TRBJ2-7
CDR3aa: ASSLQGYEQY

v_gene: TRBV9
j_gene: TRBJ2-3
CDR3aa: ASSVGRTTDTQY

v_gene: TRBV6-5
j_gene: TRBJ2-7
CDR3aa: ASSYSTATAFEQY

v_gene: TRBV14
j_gene: TRBJ2-7
CDR3aa: ASSFRQGFSYEQY

v_gene: TRBV5-1
j_gene: TRBJ2-5
CDR3aa: ASSLASPGLGRETQY

v_gene: TRBV11-2
j_gene: TRBJ2-3
CDR3aa: ASSLGQYTDTQY

v_gene: TRBV19
j_gene: TRBJ2-5
CDR3aa: ASSRSTGGRASETQY

v_gene: TRBV6-6
j_gene: TRBJ1-4
CDR3aa: ASRRGLRVSDEKLF

v_gene: TRBV4-1
j_gene: TRBJ2-7
CDR3aa: ASSQALPRDSEQY

v_gene: TRBV19
j_gene: TRBJ1-4
CDR3aa: ASSIGINEKLF

v_gene: TRBV27
j_gene: TRBJ1-1
CDR3aa: ASSLFAGGNRGNTEAF